This record concerns one T cell receptor (beta chain) sequence. Authors' analysis steps: Amplification of reference gene primers provided the estimated nucleated cell counts. Method: immunoSEQ multiplex PCR; TCRdb's copy keeps in-frame clones and lacks some. The D gene and trimming were derived from the DNA, and the V and J assignments and clone size from that table. The sample has 150,000 or so clones, roughly 88% seen once. The V gene lost 2 bases and the J gene lost 2 bases, with 9 bases spanning the gap. The CDR3 length is 14 residues. Looked up from germline, CDR1 is SGHTA and CDR2 is FQGNSA. Cohort placement rested on clinical history that participants reported themselves. Those designated as exposed participants met a COVID-19 case within 2 weeks before study entry. This specimen belongs to a study of blood T cell repertoires in COVID-19. Overall study: Acute and convalescent COVID-19 specimens originated in the United States, Italy and Spain.

The chain has TRBV7-2 and TRBJ1-1; TRBD1 might be the D (6 bases). The receptor comes from a man in his 70s who had been exposed to COVID-19. The sample was PBMCs or T cells enriched from blood (not recorded which). In DNA, the CDR3 is TGTGCCAGCAGCTTATTAGGGGGAAACACTGAAGCTTTCTTT. Translation gives CASSLLGGNTEAFF.